What follows are 14 T cell receptor beta chains derived from one specimen sequenced in a study of shared clonotypes between healthy human individuals. CD8 cells regarded as naive lacked CD45RO, were positively chosen for CCR7, and omitted terminally differentiated effector memory CD45RA+ cells. The method was immunoSEQ multiplex PCR; TCRdb's version includes in-frame clones alone and lacks a portion of them. The sample holds over 800,000 clones, 80% to 95% seen once. The sample consisted of naive CD8+ T cells sorted from blood. Source of these receptors: a young man in good health.

The gene calls are TRBV19 and TRBJ1-1; weak D call: TRBD1 (5 bases). Trimming took off 7 bases at V and 0 bases at J, with 12 bases between the two ends. The CDR3 covers 14 residues. Germline CDR1 reads LNHDA; CDR2 reads SQIVND (reference sequence). The CDR3 protein is CASTPGGMNTEAFF. CDR3 nucleotides: TGTGCCAGTACCCCGGGGGGGATGAACACTGAAGCTTTCTTT.

This rearrangement joins TRBV10-3 to TRBJ2-7; the D call may be TRBD1 or TRBD2 (5 bases each). Germline values: CDR1 ENHRY, CDR2 SYGVKD. V was pared by 0 bases and J by 2 bases, with 11 bases between. This CDR3 has 15 residues. CDR3 loop: CAISESGPLPYEQYF. The DNA for the CDR3 is TGTGCCATCAGTGAGTCGGGACCCCTACCCTACGAGCAGTACTTC.

V gene TRBV10-3 combines with J gene TRBJ2-1, with D tentatively TRBD2 (5 bases). The CDR3 covers 17 residues. Trimming took off 7 bases at V and 0 bases at J, with 19 bases between the two ends. CDR1 and CDR2 from the germline V gene are ENHRY and SYGVKD. CDR3 coding DNA: TGTGCCATCAAGAACTCCCGACTAACCAGCTCCTACAATGAGCAGTTCTTC. This gives the protein CAIKNSRLTSSYNEQFF.

The chain combines TRBV6-5 with TRBJ2-6, with D uncertain. The ends were cut back, 8 bases at V and 0 bases at J, with 8 bases in the middle. The CDR3 consists of 14 residues. Germline-derived CDR1 and CDR2 are MNHEY and SVGAGI. Written as DNA, the CDR3 is TGTGCCAGCCAGACTGGCTCTGGGGCCAACGTCCTGACTTTC. This gives the protein CASQTGSGANVLTF.

The rearrangement uses TRBV6-6 and TRBJ2-7; D is uncertain. Trimming took 8 bases from V and 5 from J, leaving 7 bases between them. Per the germline V gene, CDR1 is MNHNY and CDR2 is SVGAGI (reference sequence). CDR3 size: 10 residues. The DNA for the CDR3 is TGTGCCAGCCGTGGAGACGAGCAGTACTTC. Protein product: CASRGDEQYF.

The CDR3 DNA follows: TGTGCCAGCAGCTTAGTGGGCGGGAGGGCCTTTCTCAACGAGCAGTACTTC. Its protein is CASSLVGGRAFLNEQYF. The chain employs TRBV11-2 and TRBJ2-7, with 9 bases fitting TRBD2. Per germline, CDR1 SGHAT and CDR2 FQNNGV. Trimming cost V 1 base and J 5 bases; bases outside gene matches: 12. The CDR3 runs to 17 residues.

This clone has a single count. The rearrangement uses TRBV5-5 and TRBJ2-5, with D tentatively TRBD2 (5 bases). Trimming took 6 bases from V and 3 from J, leaving 18 bases between them. This CDR3 spans 15 amino acids. From germline, CDR1 is SGHKS and CDR2 YYEKEE (reference sequence). DNA of the CDR3: TGTGCCAGCATCGCGAGGTCGAGGGAGAAAGAGACCCAGTACTTC. As protein: CASIARSREKETQYF.

J is TRBJ2-3 and V is TRBV7-2, with D uncertain. This CDR3 region has 12 residues. The V end lost 3 bases, the J end lost 4 bases, and 5 bases lay between the germline ends. Germline V gene lookup returns CDR1 SGHTA and CDR2 FQGNSA. The CDR3 loop is CASSFRADTQYF. CDR3 DNA: TGTGCCAGCAGCTTTAGGGCAGATACGCAGTATTTT.

The genes are TRBV29-1 and TRBJ1-1; D gene ambiguous. In germline, CDR1 is SQVTM, CDR2 ANQGSEA. The CDR3 spans 12 residues. The V and J ends lost 0 bases and 4 bases respectively, with 6 bases between them. The CDR3 loop reads CSVEDAATEAFF. Written as DNA, the CDR3 is TGCAGCGTTGAAGATGCGGCCACTGAAGCTTTCTTT.

This rearrangement joins TRBV15 to TRBJ2-1, with D perhaps matching TRBD2 (6 bases). The CDR3 runs 15 residues. Trimming took off 1 base at V and 0 bases at J, with 7 bases between the two ends. In germline, CDR1 is LNHNV, CDR2 YYDKDF (reference sequence). CDR3 bases: TGTGCCACCAGCAGAGTGGGGGGCTCCTACAATGAGCAGTTCTTC. Translated: CATSRVGGSYNEQFF.

This chain joins TRBV10-1 and TRBJ2-7; 9 positions match TRBD2. V was pared by 1 base and J by 7 bases, with 14 bases of the junction left unmatched. This CDR3 region has 17 residues. Per germline, CDR1 WNHNN and CDR2 SYGVQD (reference sequence). The CDR3 DNA is TGCGCCAGCAGTGAGTTTCCCGGAGGCGGGAGGGCCGGAGAGCAGTACTTC. Translation gives CASSEFPGGGRAGEQYF.

The rearrangement links TRBV2 to TRBJ2-1; 13 bases align to TRBD2. This CDR3 is built from 14 residues. The germline V gene has CDR1 SNHLY and CDR2 FYNNEI. Trimming cost V 8 bases and J 8 bases; bases outside gene matches: 6. The chain's CDR3 is CASRGLAGVYEQFF. CDR3 nucleotide sequence: TGTGCCAGCCGAGGACTAGCGGGAGTCTATGAGCAGTTCTTC.

The chain carries TRBV9 and TRBJ2-1; 15 nucleotides match TRBD2. Per germline, CDR1 SGDLS and CDR2 YYNGEE. Trimming removed 4 bases from V and 14 bases from J; junction bases left unmatched: 10. This CDR3 region has 15 residues. The CDR3 coding sequence is TGTGCCAGCAGCTTCCTGGGACTAGCGGGAGGTGGGAAGTTCTTC. It codes for CASSFLGLAGGGKFF.

CDR3 nucleotides: TGTGCCAGCAGTTCACTTTCGAGCTCCTACAATGAGCAGTTCTTC. It codes for CASSSLSSSYNEQFF. The chain employs TRBV27 and TRBJ2-1; unclear D gene. The germline gives CDR1 MNHEY, CDR2 SMNVEV (reference sequence). V was shortened by 4 bases and J by 0 bases, with 10 bases between the two germline ends. The CDR3 is 15 amino acids.